Below are 13 T cell receptor beta chains sequenced from a single sample in a study of response to subunit inactivated influenza vaccine. TCRdb re-called the RT-PCR reads with MiXCR, one entry per CDR3 protein. This table holds fewer than 600,000 distinct CDR3 sequences, around 7.7% found once. The material was PBMCs from blood, obtained around 25 months after vaccination. The origin of the receptors is a man aged 45 to 75 who received an inactivated influenza vaccine.

This clonotype was found many times. The chain recombines TRBV9 with TRBJ2-3, with 7 bases lining up with TRBD1. Trimming took 3 bases from V and 1 from J; bases not matched to a gene: 11. CDR3 length equals 17 residues. Per germline, CDR1 SGDLS and CDR2 YYNGEE. Written as DNA, the CDR3 is TGTGCCAGCAGCGAAACCTACAGGGGAACGGGCACAGATACGCAGTATTTT. This gives the protein CASSETYRGTGTDTQYF.

This clonotype was seen a few times. The V gene is TRBV15, the J gene TRBJ2-4; the match to TRBD2 covers 10 bases. V was pared by 5 bases and J by 8 bases, with 9 bases of the junction left unmatched. The CDR3 runs 15 residues. Germline V gives CDR1 LNHNV, CDR2 YYDKDF (reference sequence). The chain's CDR3 is CATSPASGGPYIQYF. The CDR3 nucleotides are TGTGCCACCAGCCCTGCTAGCGGGGGTCCATACATTCAGTACTTC.

This clonotype was recorded many times. The chain carries TRBV18 and TRBJ1-4; possible D gene TRBD1, 5 bases. The length of the CDR3 is 14 residues. Germline V gene data show CDR1 as KGHSH and CDR2 as LQKENI. The ends were cut back, 2 bases at V and 8 bases at J, with 12 bases in the middle. CDR3 nucleotide sequence: TGTGCCAGCTCACCATCAGGGTCGACGGAAAAACTGTTTTTT. Translation gives CASSPSGSTEKLFF.

The table lists this clonotype with many counts. V gene TRBV20-1 combines with J gene TRBJ2-1, with 15 nucleotides matching TRBD2. The CDR3 is 16 residues long. Germline lookup yields CDR1 DFQATT and CDR2 SNEGSKA (reference sequence). The V gene end was trimmed by 6 bases and the J gene end by 3 bases; junction bases not matched to a gene: 6. The CDR3 DNA is TGCAGTGCGGATTCGGGACTAGCGGGAGGCTACAATGAGCAGTTCTTC. Translating it yields CSADSGLAGGYNEQFF.

This clonotype was observed at least ten times. V and J are TRBV12-3 or TRBV12-4 and TRBJ2-1, with a weak D call TRBD2 (5 bases). The V end was cut by 6 bases, the J end by 8 bases, with 14 bases between. The CDR3 consists of 13 residues. The CDR3 DNA reads as TGTGCCAGCAGAGGGATCGTCGGGGATGAGCAGTTCTTC. This translates into CASRGIVGDEQFF.

This clonotype occurred a few times. CDR3 bases: TGTGCCACCAGTGATTTTGGGGGGTCCGGCACCGGGGAGCTGTTTTTT. Its protein is CATSDFGGSGTGELFF. The V and J genes are TRBV24-1 and TRBJ2-2; D might be TRBD2 (6 bases). Trimming cost V 1 base and J 4 bases, with 12 bases left between them. This CDR3 has 16 amino acids. Germline V lookup: CDR1 KGHDR, CDR2 SFDVKD.

This clonotype was seen a few times. The chain is built from TRBV4-3 and TRBJ2-2; D is possibly TRBD2 (5 bases). Germline values: CDR1 LGHNA, CDR2 YSLEER. The germline V and J ends were trimmed by 0 bases and 5 bases, with 16 bases remaining between them. The CDR3 loop spans 17 amino acids. The CDR3 region is CASSQDAARSGTGELFF. The CDR3 coding sequence is TGCGCCAGCAGCCAAGATGCGGCTAGGTCGGGGACCGGGGAGCTGTTTTTT.

This clonotype appeared many times. The CDR3 sequence: CSVLESELFF. The CDR3 DNA follows: TGCAGCGTTCTGGAGAGTGAGTTGTTTTTT. This chain links TRBV29-1 with TRBJ1-4; the D is unclear. Germline V CDR1 and CDR2: SQVTM, ANQGSEA. V gave up 5 bases and J gave up 15 bases, with 13 bases separating them. This CDR3 region has 10 residues. Full variable domain (rest looked up from reference TRBV29-1 and TRBJ1-4): SAVISQKPSRDICQRGTSLTIQCQVDSQVTMMFWYRQQPGQSLTLIATANQGSEATYESGFVIDKFPISRPNLTFSTLTVSNMSPEDSSIYLCSVLESELFFGSGTQLSVL.

This clonotype was picked up many times. The V and J genes are TRBV9 and TRBJ2-1; 8 bases map to TRBD1. Looked up from germline, CDR1 is SGDLS and CDR2 is YYNGEE. V shed 5 bases, J shed 6 bases, and the junction held 10 bases outside the gene matches. CDR3 length equals 15 residues. The CDR3 sequence is CASSSGQGYLNEQFF. DNA of the CDR3: TGTGCCAGCAGTTCCGGACAGGGCTACCTCAATGAGCAGTTCTTC.

This rearrangement joins TRBV14 to TRBJ2-1; D may be TRBD1 (5 bases). This CDR3 is built from 16 residues. V was pared by 0 bases and J by 4 bases, with 13 bases between. Germline V gives CDR1 SGHDN, CDR2 FVKESK. The DNA of the CDR3 is TGTGCCAGCAGCCAAGATTTCAGGGTGGGGTACAATGAGCAGTTCTTC. Encoded protein: CASSQDFRVGYNEQFF.

The gene calls are TRBV5-6 and TRBJ2-3; 10 bases are shared with TRBD2. CDR1 is SGHDT, CDR2 YYEEEE, per germline. The junction had 7 bases not matched to a gene; V was cut back by 0 bases and J by 9 bases. CDR3 length: 15 residues. In DNA, the CDR3 is TGTGCCAGCAGCTTGGAGAATAGCGGGGGGAGAACGCAGTATTTT. Residues: CASSLENSGGRTQYF.

This chain connects TRBV3-1 to TRBJ1-2; 8 positions match TRBD1. The CDR3 consists of 16 residues. The germline CDR1 and CDR2 sequences are LGHDT and YNNKEL (reference sequence). V shed 1 base and J 2 bases; nucleotides not matched to a gene: 6. The CDR3 bases are TGTGCCAGCAGCCAAGCCGGACAGGGAGGGAACTATGGCTACACCTTC. This sequence encodes CASSQAGQGGNYGYTF.

In its sample, this clonotype was seen many times. V and J are TRBV29-1 and TRBJ2-1; 10 positions agree with TRBD1. This CDR3 is 14 amino acids long. V shed 1 base, J shed 9 bases, and the junction held 6 bases outside the gene matches. Germline V gene lookup returns CDR1 SQVTM and CDR2 ANQGSEA. The CDR3 coding sequence is TGCAGCGTTGAAGGGACAGGGGGAATCTTTGAGCAGTTCTTC. It encodes CSVEGTGGIFEQFF.